A selection of T cell receptor beta chains follows, all from one sample in a study of blood T cell repertoires in COVID-19. Data came from immunoSEQ multiplex PCR; TCRdb stores just in-frame clones and leaves some out. The profile shows 200,000 or so clones, about 80% of them singletons. The specimen was PBMCs or T cells enriched from blood (not recorded which). These receptors originate from a man aged 40-55 years who had recovered from COVID-19. Each CDR3 is given with its conserved first and last residue. The D gene is left open where the match is weak. Not every row has a clone size; where given, it reads once, few, many or a size class.

J,V,D,size,CDR3,DNA
TRBJ1-5,TRBV5-8,.,.,CASSLGYSNQPQHF,TGTGCCAGCAGCCTGGGCTATAGCAATCAGCCCCAGCATTTT
TRBJ1-1,TRBV3-1/TRBV3-2,TRBD1,.,CASSHRDRGHSEAFF,TGTGCCAGCAGCCACCGGGACAGGGGGCACTCTGAAGCTTTCTTT
TRBJ1-4,TRBV11-2,.,.,CASSLYLNEKLFF,TGTGCCAGCAGCTTATATTTGAATGAAAAACTGTTTTTT
TRBJ1-2,TRBV7-2,TRBD1,.,CASSLGLQGAGLNYGYTF,TGTGCCAGCAGCTTAGGCTTGCAGGGGGCAGGTCTAAACTATGGCTACACCTTC
TRBJ1-5,TRBV4-1,.,.,CASSHLQDQPQHF,TGCGCCAGCAGCCACCTACAGGATCAGCCCCAGCATTTT
TRBJ1-3,TRBV4-2,.,few,CASSQDLNVGGPSSGNTIYF,TGTGCCAGCAGCCAAGATCTAAACGTAGGAGGACCTTCCTCTGGAAACACCATATATTTT
TRBJ2-7,TRBV6-5,TRBD1,.,CASNRGQGAYEQYF,TGTGCCAGCAATCGGGGGCAGGGGGCTTACGAGCAGTACTTC
TRBJ1-6,TRBV18,.,.,CASSPTGTTNNSPLHF,TGTGCCAGCTCACCTACCGGGACAACAAATAATTCACCCCTCCACTTT
TRBJ1-1,TRBV5-1,TRBD1,.,CASSRQPSGGTEAFF,TGCGCCAGCAGCCGACAACCCTCAGGGGGCACTGAAGCTTTCTTT
TRBJ1-3,TRBV19,TRBD1,.,CAIGDRGPLGNTIYF,TGTGCCATAGGGGACAGGGGACCGCTCGGAAACACCATATATTTT